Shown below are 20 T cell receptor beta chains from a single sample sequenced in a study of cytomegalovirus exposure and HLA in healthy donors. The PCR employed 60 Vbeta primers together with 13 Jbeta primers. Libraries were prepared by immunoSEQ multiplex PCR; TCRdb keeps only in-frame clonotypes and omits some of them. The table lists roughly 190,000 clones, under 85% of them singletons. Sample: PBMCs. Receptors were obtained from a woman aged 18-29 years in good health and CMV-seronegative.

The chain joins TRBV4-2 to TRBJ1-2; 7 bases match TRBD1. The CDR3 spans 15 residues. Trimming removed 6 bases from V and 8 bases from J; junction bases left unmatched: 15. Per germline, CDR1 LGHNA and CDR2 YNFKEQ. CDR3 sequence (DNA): TGTGCCAGCAGACTACGGGGGACAGACAGCAGCGGCTACACCTTC. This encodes CASRLRGTDSSGYTF.

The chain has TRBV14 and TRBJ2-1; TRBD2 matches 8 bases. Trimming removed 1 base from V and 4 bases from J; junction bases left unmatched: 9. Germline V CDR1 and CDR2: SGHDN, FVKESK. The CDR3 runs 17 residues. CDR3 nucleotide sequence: TGTGCCAGCAGCCAAGTCGCCGGGACTAGACGTTACAATGAGCAGTTCTTC. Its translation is CASSQVAGTRRYNEQFF.

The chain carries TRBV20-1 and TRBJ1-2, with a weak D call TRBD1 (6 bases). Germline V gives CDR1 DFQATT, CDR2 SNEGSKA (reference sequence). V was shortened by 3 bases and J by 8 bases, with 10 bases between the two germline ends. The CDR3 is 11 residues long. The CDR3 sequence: CSASRGEGYTF. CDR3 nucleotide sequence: TGCAGTGCTAGCAGGGGCGAGGGCTACACCTTC.

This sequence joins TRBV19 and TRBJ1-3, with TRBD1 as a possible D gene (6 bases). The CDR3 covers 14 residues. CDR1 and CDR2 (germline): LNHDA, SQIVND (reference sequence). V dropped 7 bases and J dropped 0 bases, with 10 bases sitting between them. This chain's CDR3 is CASTGELSGNTIYF. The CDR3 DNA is TGTGCCAGTACAGGGGAACTCTCTGGAAACACCATATATTTT.

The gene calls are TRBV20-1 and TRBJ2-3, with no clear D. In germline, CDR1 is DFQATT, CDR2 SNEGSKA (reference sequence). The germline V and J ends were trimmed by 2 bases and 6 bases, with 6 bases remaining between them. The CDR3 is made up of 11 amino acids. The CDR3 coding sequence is TGCAGTGCTAGACTCCCGGATACGCAGTATTTT. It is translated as CSARLPDTQYF.

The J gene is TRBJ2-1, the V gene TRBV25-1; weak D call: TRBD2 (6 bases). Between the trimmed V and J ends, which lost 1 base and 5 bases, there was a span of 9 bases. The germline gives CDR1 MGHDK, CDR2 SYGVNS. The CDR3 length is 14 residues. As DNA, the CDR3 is TGTGCCAGCAGTGAATTTCGCGGGAACAATGAGCAGTTCTTC. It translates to CASSEFRGNNEQFF.

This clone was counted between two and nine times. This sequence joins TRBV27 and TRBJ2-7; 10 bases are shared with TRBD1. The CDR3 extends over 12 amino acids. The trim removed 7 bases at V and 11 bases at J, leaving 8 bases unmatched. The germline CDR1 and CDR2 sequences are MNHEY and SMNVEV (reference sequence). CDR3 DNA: TGTGCCAGCATGTGGACAGGGGGAATAGAGTACTTC. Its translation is CASMWTGGIEYF.

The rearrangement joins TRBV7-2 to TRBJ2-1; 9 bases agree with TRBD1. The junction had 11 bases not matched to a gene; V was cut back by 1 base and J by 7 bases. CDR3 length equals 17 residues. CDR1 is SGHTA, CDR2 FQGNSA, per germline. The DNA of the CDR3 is TGTGCCAGCAGCTTAGATCCTGCGGGACAGGGACGGAATGAGCAGTTCTTC. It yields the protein CASSLDPAGQGRNEQFF.

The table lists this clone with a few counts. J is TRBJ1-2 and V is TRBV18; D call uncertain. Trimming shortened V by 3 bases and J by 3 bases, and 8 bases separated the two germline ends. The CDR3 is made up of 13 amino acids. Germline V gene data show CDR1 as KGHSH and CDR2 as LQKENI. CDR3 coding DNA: TGTGCCAGCTCACCGGGCAGATACTATGGCTACACCTTC. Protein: CASSPGRYYGYTF.

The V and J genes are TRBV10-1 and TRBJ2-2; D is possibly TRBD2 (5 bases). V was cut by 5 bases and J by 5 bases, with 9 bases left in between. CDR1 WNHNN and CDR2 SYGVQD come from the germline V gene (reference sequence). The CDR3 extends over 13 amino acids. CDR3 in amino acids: CASSHSGTGELFF. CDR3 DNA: TGCGCCAGCAGTCACAGCGGAACCGGGGAGCTGTTTTTT.

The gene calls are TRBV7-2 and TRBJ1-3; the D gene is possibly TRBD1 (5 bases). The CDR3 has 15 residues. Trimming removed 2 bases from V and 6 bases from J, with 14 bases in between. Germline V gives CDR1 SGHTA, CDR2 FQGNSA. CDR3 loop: CASSLNPGQTNTIYF. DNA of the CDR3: TGTGCCAGCAGCTTAAACCCAGGGCAGACAAACACCATATATTTT.

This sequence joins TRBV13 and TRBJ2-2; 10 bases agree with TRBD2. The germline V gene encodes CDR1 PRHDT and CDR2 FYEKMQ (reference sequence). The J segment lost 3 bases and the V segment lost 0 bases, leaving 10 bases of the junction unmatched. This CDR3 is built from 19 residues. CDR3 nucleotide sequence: TGTGCCAGCAGCTTAGGCCCGGCTAGCGGGGGCCCCCACACCGGGGAGCTGTTTTTT. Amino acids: CASSLGPASGGPHTGELFF.

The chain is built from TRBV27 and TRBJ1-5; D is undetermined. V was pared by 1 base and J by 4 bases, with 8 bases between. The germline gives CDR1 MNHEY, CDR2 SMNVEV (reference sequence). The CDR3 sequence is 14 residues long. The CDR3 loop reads CASSLLDGNQPQHF. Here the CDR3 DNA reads TGTGCCAGCAGTTTATTAGACGGGAATCAGCCCCAGCATTTT.

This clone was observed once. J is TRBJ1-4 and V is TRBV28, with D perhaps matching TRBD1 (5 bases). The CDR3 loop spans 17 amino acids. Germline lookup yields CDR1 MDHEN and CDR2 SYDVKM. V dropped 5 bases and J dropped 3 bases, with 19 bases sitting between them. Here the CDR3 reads CASSPSRRREANEKLFF. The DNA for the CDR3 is TGTGCCAGCAGTCCATCTCGGCGCAGGGAAGCTAATGAAAAACTGTTTTTT.

DNA for the CDR3: TGTGCCAGCACCCCCCTAAGGGGCGGAATTCATGGCTACACCTTC. It specifies CASTPLRGGIHGYTF. The chain links TRBV7-8 to TRBJ1-2; maybe TRBD1 (5 bases). Germline assignment: CDR1 SGHVS and CDR2 FQNEAQ. This CDR3 region has 15 residues. Trimming took 7 bases from V and 6 from J, leaving 21 bases between them. Full variable domain (missing parts from reference TRBV7-8 and TRBJ1-2): GAGVSQSPRYKVAKRGQDVALRCDPISGHVSLFWYQQALGQGPEFLTYFQNEAQLDKSGLPSDRFFAERPEGSVSTLKIQRTQQEDSAVYLCASTPLRGGIHGYTFGSGTRLTVV.

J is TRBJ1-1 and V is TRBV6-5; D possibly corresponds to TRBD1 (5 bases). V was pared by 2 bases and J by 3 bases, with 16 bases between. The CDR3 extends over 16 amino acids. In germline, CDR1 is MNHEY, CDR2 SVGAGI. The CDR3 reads CASSYLTAGEDTEAFF. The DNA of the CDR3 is TGTGCCAGCAGTTACCTGACAGCCGGAGAAGACACTGAAGCTTTCTTT.

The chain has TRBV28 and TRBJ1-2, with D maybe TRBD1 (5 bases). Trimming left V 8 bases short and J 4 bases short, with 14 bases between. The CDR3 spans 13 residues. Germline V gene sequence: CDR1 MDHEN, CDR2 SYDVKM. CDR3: CASLLDISYGYTF. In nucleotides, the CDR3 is TGTGCCAGCCTCCTGGACATAAGCTATGGCTACACCTTC.

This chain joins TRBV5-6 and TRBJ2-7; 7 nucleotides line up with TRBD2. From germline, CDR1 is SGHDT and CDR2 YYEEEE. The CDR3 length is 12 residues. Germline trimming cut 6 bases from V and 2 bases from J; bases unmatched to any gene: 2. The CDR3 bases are TGTGCCAGCAACAGCGGGACCTACGAGCAGTACTTC. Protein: CASNSGTYEQYF.

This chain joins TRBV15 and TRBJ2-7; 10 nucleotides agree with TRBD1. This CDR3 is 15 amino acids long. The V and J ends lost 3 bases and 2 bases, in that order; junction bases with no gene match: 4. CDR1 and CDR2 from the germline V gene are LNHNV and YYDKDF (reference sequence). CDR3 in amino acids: CATSSPGQGPYEQYF. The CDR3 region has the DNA TGTGCCACCAGCAGCCCGGGACAGGGGCCCTACGAGCAGTACTTC.

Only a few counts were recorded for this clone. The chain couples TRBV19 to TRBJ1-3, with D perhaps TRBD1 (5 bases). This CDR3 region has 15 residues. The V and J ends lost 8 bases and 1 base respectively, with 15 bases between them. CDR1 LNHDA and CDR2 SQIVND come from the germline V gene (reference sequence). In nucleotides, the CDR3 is TGTGCCAGTGCCGTCGGACACGATTCTGGAAACACCATATATTTT. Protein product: CASAVGHDSGNTIYF.